This is a list of T cell receptor beta chains from one sample in a study of T cells in Graves' hyperthyroidism and ophthalmopathy. Using its own MiXCR run on the multiplex PCR reads, TCRdb lists one record per CDR3 protein. This sample has fewer than 700,000 distinct CDR3 sequences, with 15% to 20% found just once. The sample was blood. The receptors shown here come from a woman under 30 with Graves' ophthalmopathy. Each CDR3 is given with its conserved first and last residue. A D gene is named only where the DNA matches it firmly. Size values are once, few and many counts, or a class for expanded clones, and some rows have none.

clone size	V gene	D gene	J gene	CDR3 DNA	CDR3 protein
few	TRBV9	-	TRBJ2-5	TGTGCCAGCAGCGTAGGGTCGGGAGTTAGAGAGACCCAGTACTTC	CASSVGSGVRETQYF
many	TRBV7-2	TRBD2	TRBJ2-3	TGTGCCAGCAGCTTAGCGACACTAGCGGAGAGCACAGATACGCAGTATTTT	CASSLATLAESTDTQYF
few	TRBV5-1	-	TRBJ2-1	TGCGCCAGCAGCAAGGGCGACAGGTCCTACAATGAGCAGTTCTTC	CASSKGDRSYNEQFF
few	TRBV27	TRBD1	TRBJ2-2	TGTGCCAGCAGTTCACACATTCCCTGGGGACAGGCTTCGAACACCGGGGAGCTGTTTTTT	CASSSHIPWGQASNTGELFF
-	TRBV5-1	-	TRBJ2-1	TGCGCCAGCAGCTTGCTTTACAGGGAGAGCGGAAGCTCCTACAATGAGCAGTTCTTC	CASSLLYRESGSSYNEQFF
-	TRBV7-2	TRBD1	TRBJ2-7	TGTGCCAGCAGCCAGGAGGACAGGGGAGATTACGAGCAGTACTTC	CASSQEDRGDYEQYF
few	TRBV27	TRBD1	TRBJ2-1	TGTGCCAGCAGGAAGACAGGGGCGGATGAGCAGTTCTTC	CASRKTGADEQFF
few	TRBV28	TRBD2	TRBJ2-1	TGTGCCAGCAGTCTCTGGACCGGGGGGAATGAGCAGTTCTTC	CASSLWTGGNEQFF
-	TRBV15	TRBD2	TRBJ2-1	TGTGCCACCAGCAGAGGGACTAGCGGTAACAATGAGCAGTTCTTC	CATSRGTSGNNEQFF
-	TRBV29-1	-	TRBJ1-3	TGCAGCGTTGAAGATCGAGGTCTGAACTCTGGAAACACCATATATTTT	CSVEDRGLNSGNTIYF
many	TRBV3-1	-	TRBJ2-3	TGTGCCAGCAGCCAAGATCCGGGTATCGATACGCAGTATTTT	CASSQDPGIDTQYF
-	TRBV20-1	TRBD2	TRBJ2-1	TGCAGAATTAGCGGGGGCTCCTACAATGAGCAGTTCTTC	CRISGGSYNEQFF